This T cell receptor (beta chain) is from a study of blood T cell repertoires in COVID-19. CDR1 is SEHNR, CDR2 FQNEAQ, per germline (reference sequence). V was trimmed by 4 bases and J by 0 bases, leaving 16 bases between them. CDR3 length equals 16 residues. Produced via immunoSEQ multiplex PCR; TCRdb's table is partial and in-frame only. Among roughly 100,000 clones, 86% were seen once, and the ten largest hold approximately 19%. Input material: peripheral blood. This TCR was sampled from a woman of 80 years or more with acute or convalescent COVID-19. The chain couples TRBV7-9 to TRBJ2-7, with D possibly TRBD2 on 6 matching bases. CDR3 sequence (DNA): TGTGCCAGCAGCTCGAGGGGACTCCAGAGCTCCTACGAGCAGTACTTC. Amino acid sequence: CASSSRGLQSSYEQYF.